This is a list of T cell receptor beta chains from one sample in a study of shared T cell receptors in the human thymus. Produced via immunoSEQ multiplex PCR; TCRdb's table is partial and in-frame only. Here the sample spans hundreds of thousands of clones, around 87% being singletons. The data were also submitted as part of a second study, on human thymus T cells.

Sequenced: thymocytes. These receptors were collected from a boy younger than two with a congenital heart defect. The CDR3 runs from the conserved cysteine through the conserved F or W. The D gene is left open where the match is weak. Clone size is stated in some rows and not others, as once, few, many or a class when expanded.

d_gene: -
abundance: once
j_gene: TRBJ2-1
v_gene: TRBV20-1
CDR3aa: CSATPYNEQFF
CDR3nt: TGCAGTGCAACACCCTACAATGAGCAGTTCTTC

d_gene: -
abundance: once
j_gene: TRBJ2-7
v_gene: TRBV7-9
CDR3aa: CASSSPGDSYEQYF
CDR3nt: TGTGCCAGCAGCTCACCGGGAGACTCCTACGAGCAGTACTTC

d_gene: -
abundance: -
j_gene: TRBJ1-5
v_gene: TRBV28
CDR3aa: CASRGVGNQPQHF
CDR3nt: TGTGCCAGCCGGGGGGTCGGCAATCAGCCCCAGCATTTT

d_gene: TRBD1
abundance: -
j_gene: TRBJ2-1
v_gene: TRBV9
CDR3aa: CASSVGGGTGEQFF
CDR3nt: TGTGCCAGCAGCGTAGGAGGGGGCACAGGGGAGCAGTTCTTC

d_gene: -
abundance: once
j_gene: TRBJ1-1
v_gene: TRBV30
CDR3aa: CARRWGVTEAFF
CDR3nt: TGTGCCCGGAGATGGGGGGTCACTGAAGCTTTCTTT

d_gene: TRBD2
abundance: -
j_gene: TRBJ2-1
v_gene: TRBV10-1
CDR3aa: CASSPGLAGHNEQFF
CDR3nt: TGCGCCAGCAGTCCGGGACTAGCGGGCCACAATGAGCAGTTCTTC

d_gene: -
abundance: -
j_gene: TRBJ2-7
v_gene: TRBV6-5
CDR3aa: CASRQTGSPYEQYF
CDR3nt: TGTGCCAGCAGACAAACAGGATCCCCCTACGAGCAGTACTTC

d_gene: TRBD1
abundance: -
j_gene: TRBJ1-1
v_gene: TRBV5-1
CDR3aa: CASSLTGQGDFARNTEAFF
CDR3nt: TGCGCCAGCAGCTTAACCGGACAGGGAGACTTTGCACGGAACACTGAAGCTTTCTTT

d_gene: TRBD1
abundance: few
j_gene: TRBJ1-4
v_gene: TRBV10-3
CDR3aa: CAIRDRVAEKLFF
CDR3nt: TGTGCCATCAGGGACAGGGTCGCTGAAAAACTGTTTTTT

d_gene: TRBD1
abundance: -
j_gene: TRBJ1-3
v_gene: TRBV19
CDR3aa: CASSQHSRTGSGNTIYF
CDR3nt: TGTGCCAGTAGTCAACACTCCCGGACAGGCTCTGGAAACACCATATATTTT

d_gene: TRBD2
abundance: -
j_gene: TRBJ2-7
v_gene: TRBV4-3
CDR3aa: CASSQGRVAGHGNYEQYF
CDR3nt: TGCGCCAGCAGCCAAGGTCGGGTAGCGGGACATGGAAACTACGAGCAGTACTTC

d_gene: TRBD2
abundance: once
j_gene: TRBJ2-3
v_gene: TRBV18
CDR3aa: CASSPLGTSGGLEDTQYF
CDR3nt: TGTGCCAGCTCACCACTAGGGACTAGCGGGGGACTAGAAGATACGCAGTATTTT

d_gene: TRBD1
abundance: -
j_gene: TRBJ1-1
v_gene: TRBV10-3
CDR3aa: CAISAQDREMNTEAFF
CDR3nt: TGTGCCATCAGTGCTCAGGACAGGGAAATGAACACTGAAGCTTTCTTT

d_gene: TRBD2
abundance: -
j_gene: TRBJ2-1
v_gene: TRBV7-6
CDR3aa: CASSFSGSYNEQFF
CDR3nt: TGTGCCAGCAGCTTTAGCGGGTCCTACAATGAGCAGTTCTTC

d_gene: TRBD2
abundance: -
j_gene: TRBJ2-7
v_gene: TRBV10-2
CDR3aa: CASRNPGLAGGEQYF
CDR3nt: TGCGCCAGCAGGAACCCGGGACTAGCGGGAGGCGAGCAGTACTTC

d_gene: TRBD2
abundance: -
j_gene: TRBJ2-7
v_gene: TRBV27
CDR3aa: CASTHRGGTYEQYF
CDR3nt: TGTGCCAGCACCCACCGGGGAGGGACCTACGAGCAGTACTTC

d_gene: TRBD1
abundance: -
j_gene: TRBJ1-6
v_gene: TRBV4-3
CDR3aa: CASSQLGDRVNSPLHF
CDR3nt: TGCGCCAGCAGCCAATTAGGGGACAGGGTCAATTCACCCCTCCACTTT

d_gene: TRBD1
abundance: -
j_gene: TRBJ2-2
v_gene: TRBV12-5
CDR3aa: CASGLSGVTGHTGELFF
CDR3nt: TGTGCTAGTGGCCTATCTGGGGTGACAGGGCACACCGGGGAGCTGTTTTTT

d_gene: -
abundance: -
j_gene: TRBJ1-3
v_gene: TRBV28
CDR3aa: CASRSLYTRDSGNTIYF
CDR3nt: TGTGCCAGCAGATCTCTATATACACGGGACTCTGGAAACACCATATATTTT

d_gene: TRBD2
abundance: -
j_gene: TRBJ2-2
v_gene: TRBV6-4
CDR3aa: CASSDTTPRGAGELFF
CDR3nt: TGTGCCAGCAGTGATACGACCCCCCGGGGGGCCGGGGAGCTGTTTTTT

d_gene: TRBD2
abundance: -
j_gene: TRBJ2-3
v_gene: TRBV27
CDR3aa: CASSHSSGGTDTQYF
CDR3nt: TGTGCCAGCAGTCACTCTAGCGGGGGAACAGATACGCAGTATTTT

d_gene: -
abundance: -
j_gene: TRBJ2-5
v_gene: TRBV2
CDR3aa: CASPTSGGETQYF
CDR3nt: TGTGCCAGCCCTACAAGCGGTGGGGAGACCCAGTACTTC

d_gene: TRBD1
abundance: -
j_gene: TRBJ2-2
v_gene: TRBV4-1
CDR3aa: CASSQEQTGLRWETGELFF
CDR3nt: TGCGCCAGCAGCCAAGAACAGACAGGGCTTCGTTGGGAAACCGGGGAGCTGTTTTTT

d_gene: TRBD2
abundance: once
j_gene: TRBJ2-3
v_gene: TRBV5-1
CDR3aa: CASSSTGLAGVTDTQYF
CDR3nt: TGCGCCAGCAGCAGCACCGGACTAGCGGGAGTCACAGATACGCAGTATTTT

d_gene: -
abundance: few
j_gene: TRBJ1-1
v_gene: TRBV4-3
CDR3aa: CASSQDGKRGSNTEAFF
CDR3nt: TGCGCCAGCAGCCAAGATGGGAAACGGGGAAGCAACACTGAAGCTTTCTTT

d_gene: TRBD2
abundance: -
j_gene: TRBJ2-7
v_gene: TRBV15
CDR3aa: CATSPISGGAFEQYF
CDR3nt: TGTGCCACCAGCCCAATCAGCGGGGGGGCCTTCGAGCAGTACTTC

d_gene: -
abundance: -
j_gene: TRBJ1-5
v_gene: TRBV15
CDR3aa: CATSRGHRDGNQPQHF
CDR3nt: TGTGCCACCAGCAGAGGGCACAGGGACGGCAATCAGCCCCAGCATTTT

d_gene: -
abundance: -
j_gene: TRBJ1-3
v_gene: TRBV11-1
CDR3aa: CASSLEKEGAGNTIYF
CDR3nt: TGTGCCAGCAGCTTAGAGAAGGAGGGAGCTGGAAACACCATATATTTT